Described below is a single TCR beta chain sequence and its context. At least ten counts were recorded for this clonotype. Its antigen is still unknown. No much larger clone is present one base from it, and per-base qualities are unavailable. Library preparation used PCR. The instrument given in TCRdb is Illumina HiSeq 2500. Molecular barcoding was employed in the preparation of TCR libraries, with unique molecular identifiers being used to normalize TCRbeta repertoire quantification. TCRdb cleaned the public reads at Q25 with fastp, built clones with MiXCR and kept in-frame beta chains. Every entry covers one CDR3 protein and lists the most common genes and DNA from its rows. The table for this sample lists a few hundred thousand distinct CDR3 sequences; 25% to 30% of them were counted only once. The top ten constitute about 35% of the sample. This sample was included in a study of T-cell reconstitution after alpha-beta-depleted transplantation in children (dated by TCRdb to the mid-2010s). In the study overall: The study quantitatively tracked T-cell immune reconstitution after TCRalphabeta/CD19-depleted allogeneic hematopoietic cell transplantation in children using TCR repertoire profiling.

The treatment or condition tag for this specimen amounts to: allogeneic hematopoietic cell transplantation with graft depleted of TCRalphabeta T cells and CD19 B cells. Transplant recipients were children who received TCRalphabeta/CD19-depleted allogeneic hematopoietic cell grafts. Points the paper makes about the study in general: Apparently early alphabetaT-cell count recovery about two months after transplant reportedly relied on only several hundred rapidly expanded clones derived from non-depleted graft cells. The frequencies of hyperexpanded clones fell over the following months, and after one year, T-cell counts and TCRbeta diversity were mostly attributed to newly produced T cells. In some patients, the high TCRbeta diversity seen at day 60 was put down to recipient T cells and intrathymic progenitors that had survived conditioning.

This specimen was PBMCs, taken before TCRalphabeta/CD19-depleted stem cell transplant. The TCR originated in a boy in the first two years of life with Wiskott-Aldrich syndrome, due to receive a stem cell transplant.

The bases read TGTGCCAGCAGTTACTTCGGACAGTCTAGCACAGATACGCAGTATTTT. This translates into CASSYFGQSSTDTQYF. Recombination joined TRBV6-5 with TRBJ2-3; the D gene is perhaps TRBD1, from 6 matching bases. Looking up the germline V gene yields CDR1 MNHEY and CDR2 SVGAGI. The V end loses 1 base and the J end loses 0 bases, and a stretch of 11 bases separates them. The CDR3 measures 16 amino acids from cysteine to phenylalanine. Left in the record is the CDR3 DNA by itself, 48 bases read in frame from the first base.